Following are 31 T cell receptor beta chains from one sample sequenced in a study of T cell responses to AZD1222 COVID-19 vaccine. Libraries were prepared by immunoSEQ multiplex PCR; TCRdb keeps only in-frame clonotypes and omits some of them. The data contain 120,000 or so clones, 88% of them singletons. Sample: peripheral blood, taken on day 0 of MenACWY control vaccination. These receptors were collected from an adult in good health.

As for this clone: One end of the junction fails to match germline, which may point to a read error. The chain employs TRBV7-9 and TRBJ2-7, with D maybe TRBD2 (6 bases). Germline-derived CDR1 and CDR2 are SEHNR and FQNEAQ (reference sequence). This CDR3 spans 12 amino acids. The CDR3 reads CASSLGFSGTSF. The CDR3 region has the DNA TGTGCCAGCAGCTTAGGGTTTAGCGGAACTTCGTTC.

The chain uses TRBV9 and TRBJ2-7; D gene ambiguous. Germline lookup yields CDR1 SGDLS and CDR2 YYNGEE. The V and J ends lost 3 bases and 1 base respectively, with 8 bases between them. CDR3 size: 13 residues. This CDR3 reads CASSGRQSYEQYF. CDR3 bases: TGTGCCAGCAGCGGGCGTCAGTCCTACGAGCAGTACTTC.

The chain is built from TRBV15 and TRBJ2-7; 8 nucleotides align to TRBD1. Looked up from germline, CDR1 is LNHNV and CDR2 is YYDKDF (reference sequence). The CDR3 contains 19 residues. Germline trimming cut 0 bases from V and 4 bases from J; bases unmatched to any gene: 17. CDR3 sequence (DNA): TGTGCCACCAGCAGAGAATACGGGCCGACAGGGGTTATTGGATACGAGCAGTACTTC. Translating gives CATSREYGPTGVIGYEQYF.

V usage is TRBV6-5 and J usage is TRBJ1-1; no clear D. This CDR3 contains 13 residues. V dropped 0 bases and J dropped 4 bases, with 6 bases sitting between them. CDR1 and CDR2 from the germline V gene are MNHEY and SVGAGI. The CDR3 is CASSYSRTTEAFF. CDR3 DNA sequence: TGTGCCAGCAGTTACTCGAGAACCACTGAAGCTTTCTTT.

The genes are TRBV19 and TRBJ2-7; a possible D gene is TRBD1 (6 bases). V was clipped by 6 bases and J by 3 bases, with 12 bases between them. Germline CDR1 is LNHDA and CDR2 is SQIVND (reference sequence). The CDR3 totals 13 residues. In DNA form, the CDR3 reads TGTGCCAGTAGCCGGGACAACCGCTACGAGCAGTACTTC. It yields the protein CASSRDNRYEQYF.

The V call is TRBV2, the J call TRBJ2-2; D perhaps matches TRBD2 (6 bases). Trimming took 8 bases from V and 5 from J, leaving 15 bases between them. The length of the CDR3 is 14 residues. CDR1 is SNHLY, CDR2 FYNNEI, per germline. The CDR3: CASGERRGTGELFF. In nucleotides, the CDR3 is TGTGCCAGCGGGGAGAGACGGGGGACCGGGGAGCTGTTTTTT.

This chain links TRBV7-9 with TRBJ2-5, with 7 positions matching TRBD1. The CDR3 sequence is 14 residues long. V gave up 5 bases and J gave up 2 bases; unmatched junction bases: 5. Germline V gene data show CDR1 as SEHNR and CDR2 as FQNEAQ (reference sequence). CDR3 coding DNA: TGTGCCAGCAGCCCCCGGGACAGACAAGAGACCCAGTACTTC. Translated: CASSPRDRQETQYF.

This clone is a singleton in its sample. CDR3 amino acids: CASSVMTGFYEQYF. CDR3 DNA: TGTGCCAGCAGTGTCATGACAGGTTTCTACGAGCAGTACTTC. The V gene is TRBV25-1, the J gene TRBJ2-7, with D perhaps matching TRBD1 (6 bases). The CDR3 extends over 14 amino acids. Germline values: CDR1 MGHDK, CDR2 SYGVNS. V was pared by 4 bases and J by 3 bases, with 13 bases between.

The genes are TRBV7-9 and TRBJ1-3, with D unclear. CDR3 length: 16 amino acids. Germline V lookup: CDR1 SEHNR, CDR2 FQNEAQ (reference sequence). V dropped 5 bases and J dropped 0 bases, with 14 bases sitting between them. The CDR3 loop reads CASSPDFGLSGNTIYF. The CDR3 nucleotides are TGTGCCAGCAGCCCAGACTTTGGGCTCTCTGGAAACACCATATATTTT. The whole variable domain, filled in from reference TRBV7-9 and TRBJ1-3, reads DTGVSQNPRHKITKRGQNVTFRCDPISEHNRLYWYRQTLGQGPEFLTYFQNEAQLEKSRLLSDRFSAERPKGSFSTLEIQRTEQGDSAMYLCASSPDFGLSGNTIYFGEGSWLTVV.

The chain is built from TRBV10-1 and TRBJ2-1; TRBD2 matches 8 bases. Germline V gene sequence: CDR1 WNHNN, CDR2 SYGVQD (reference sequence). The CDR3 has 16 residues. Trimming removed 3 bases from V and 1 base from J; junction bases left unmatched: 5. In DNA, the CDR3 is TGCGCCAGCAGTGATCTGGCGGGGGGATCCTACAATGAGCAGTTCTTC. Residues: CASSDLAGGSYNEQFF.

Written as DNA, the CDR3 is TGTGCCAGCAGCACCCAATGGAGCGACGAGCAGTACTTC. Translation: CASSTQWSDEQYF. This chain joins TRBV5-4 and TRBJ2-7; D unclear. Germline CDR1 SGHNT, CDR2 YYREEE (reference sequence). CDR3 length: 13 residues. Trimming took 4 bases from V and 5 from J, leaving 13 bases between them.

The chain joins TRBV2 to TRBJ1-1; TRBD1 aligns across 8 bases. Trimming removed 8 bases from V and 4 bases from J; junction bases left unmatched: 6. The CDR3 is 13 residues long. Germline CDR1 is SNHLY and CDR2 is FYNNEI. The CDR3 nucleotides are TGTGCCAGCCGGACAGGGTTCTTCACTGAAGCTTTCTTT. This gives the protein CASRTGFFTEAFF.

This clone was seen only once. The CDR3 is CASSLRPGSGANVLTF. The CDR3 DNA sequence: TGCGCCAGCAGCTTGCGTCCAGGGTCTGGGGCCAACGTCCTGACTTTC. The chain has TRBV5-1 and TRBJ2-6; a possible D gene is TRBD1 (5 bases). The CDR3 is 16 residues long. Per the germline V gene, CDR1 is SGHRS and CDR2 is YFSETQ. V was cut by 1 base and J by 1 base, with 9 bases left in between.

V and J are TRBV28 and TRBJ2-3, with TRBD2 identical over 9 bases. This CDR3 has 16 residues. CDR1 is MDHEN and CDR2 is SYDVKM in the germline V gene. V lost 1 base to trimming and J lost 4 bases; unmatched junction nucleotides: 6. Here the CDR3 DNA reads TGTGCCAGCAGTTTATCCGCCGCGGGAGGGGCAGATACGCAGTATTTT. Protein sequence: CASSLSAAGGADTQYF.

This chain connects TRBV5-1 to TRBJ2-7; TRBD2 matches 13 bases. J was trimmed by 3 bases and V by 0 bases; bases with no gene match: 3. The CDR3 loop spans 16 amino acids. From germline, CDR1 is SGHRS and CDR2 YFSETQ. CDR3 region: CASSLEGLAGSYEQYF. In DNA form, the CDR3 reads TGCGCCAGCAGCTTGGAGGGACTAGCGGGAAGCTACGAGCAGTACTTC.

The chain uses TRBV21-1 and TRBJ1-2; no DNA check was done on the table's D call, TRBD1. TRBV21-1 is a pseudogene. The CDR3 extends over 15 amino acids. CDR3 nucleotide sequence: TGTGCCAGCAGCAAACCCCTGGGCAGCAACTATGGCTACACCTTC. This sequence encodes CASSKPLGSNYGYTF.

The chain employs TRBV10-2 and TRBJ2-1; tentative D call: TRBD1 (5 bases). Germline loops: CDR1 WSHSY, CDR2 SAAADI. The ends were cut back, 9 bases at V and 3 bases at J, with 12 bases in the middle. This CDR3 has 13 residues. CDR3 nucleotides: TGCGCCAGTCGGACGGACATCTACAATGAGCAGTTCTTC. This codes for CASRTDIYNEQFF.

V gene TRBV5-4 combines with J gene TRBJ2-2; no clear D gene. CDR1 is SGHNT, CDR2 YYREEE, per germline (reference sequence). The CDR3 consists of 15 residues. The germline V and J ends were trimmed by 0 bases and 9 bases, with 15 bases remaining between them. The CDR3 is CASSLDRASLRELFF. The CDR3 nucleotides are TGTGCCAGCAGCTTGGATCGGGCCAGCCTGAGGGAGCTGTTTTTT.

The CDR3 DNA reads TGCGCCACACGATCGGGGAACACTGAAGCTTTCTTT. Its translation: CATRSGNTEAFF. The gene calls are TRBV10-2 and TRBJ1-1; D is ambiguous. V was trimmed by 10 bases and J by 1 base, leaving 10 bases between them. The germline V gene encodes CDR1 WSHSY and CDR2 SAAADI. This CDR3 has 12 amino acids.

The chain carries TRBV4-1 and TRBJ2-1; 11 bases map to TRBD2. In germline, CDR1 is MGHRA, CDR2 YSYEKL. The CDR3 has 16 residues. V gave up 4 bases and J gave up 4 bases; unmatched junction bases: 6. The CDR3 sequence is CASSRGGLADYNEQFF. CDR3 DNA sequence: TGCGCCAGCAGCCGGGGGGGACTAGCGGATTACAATGAGCAGTTCTTC.

The chain joins TRBV24-1 to TRBJ1-5; D unclear. From germline, CDR1 is KGHDR and CDR2 SFDVKD. V shed 5 bases and J shed 7 bases, with 11 bases lying between them. The CDR3 has 13 residues. CDR3 in DNA: TGTGCCACCAGTGGGCGATCGTGGCAGCCCCAGCATTTT. It codes for CATSGRSWQPQHF.

The chain joins TRBV30 to TRBJ1-5; 9 bases are a match to TRBD1. V was pared by 0 bases and J by 7 bases, with 4 bases of the junction left unmatched. This CDR3 contains 14 residues. CDR1 GTSNPN and CDR2 SVGIG come from the germline V gene (reference sequence). The CDR3 loop reads CAWSVGQGTQPQHF. CDR3 coding DNA: TGTGCCTGGAGTGTGGGACAGGGTACCCAGCCCCAGCATTTT.

To note about this clone: The sample contains more than one DNA sequence encoding this CDR3. The chain combines TRBV28 with TRBJ2-2; TRBD1 agrees at 8 bases. Germline CDR1 MDHEN, CDR2 SYDVKM. The trim removed 4 bases at V and 4 bases at J, leaving 2 bases unmatched. This CDR3 contains 14 residues. For the CDR3, the DNA is TGTGCCAGCAGTTATACAGGGGGCACCGGGGAGCTGTTTTTT. This encodes CASSYTGGTGELFF.

The chain has TRBV7-6 and TRBJ2-3, with D perhaps being TRBD1 or TRBD2 (6 bases each). CDR1 is SGHVS, CDR2 FNYEAQ, per germline. This CDR3 is built from 14 residues. V lost 2 bases, J lost 4 bases, and 10 bases lay in between. The chain's CDR3 is CASSLRGASDTQYF. For the CDR3, the DNA is TGTGCCAGCAGCTTAAGGGGGGCGTCAGATACGCAGTATTTT.

This clone has a single count. The chain recombines TRBV28 with TRBJ1-2; 7 nucleotides align to TRBD1. V gave up 1 base and J gave up 7 bases; unmatched junction bases: 6. This CDR3 contains 14 residues. Germline V CDR1 and CDR2: MDHEN, SYDVKM. The CDR3 region has the DNA TGTGCCAGCAGTTTATTGACAGGGTCAGCTGGCTACACCTTC. It codes for CASSLLTGSAGYTF.

The chain combines TRBV18 with TRBJ1-3; 11 bases align to TRBD1. The CDR3 sequence is 15 residues long. From germline, CDR1 is KGHSH and CDR2 LQKENI. V lost 5 bases, J lost 4 bases, and 4 bases stayed unmatched. CDR3 coding DNA: TGTGCCAGCTCATCGGACAGGGGGCGAGGAAACACCATATATTTT. Amino acid sequence: CASSSDRGRGNTIYF. The full variable domain, completed using reference TRBV18 and TRBJ1-3, is NAGVMQNPRHLVRRRGQEARLRCSPMKGHSHVYWYRQLPEEGLKFMVYLQKENIIDESGMPKERFSAEFPKEGPSILRIQQVVRGDSAAYFCASSSDRGRGNTIYFGEGSWLTVV.

The rearrangement uses TRBV5-4 and TRBJ2-3; no clear D. Trimming cost V 4 bases and J 5 bases, with 14 bases left between them. Germline V lookup: CDR1 SGHNT, CDR2 YYREEE (reference sequence). The CDR3 extends over 14 amino acids. The CDR3 is CASSGVGLQDTQYF. The CDR3 DNA follows: TGTGCCAGCAGCGGAGTCGGGCTTCAAGATACGCAGTATTTT.

Notes on this clone: The germline gene is not matched at one end of the junction; a read error may be the cause. The chain uses TRBV5-1 and TRBJ1-1; no clear D. The V gene's germline CDR1 is SGHRS and CDR2 YFSETQ. This CDR3 region has 16 residues. CDR3 region: CASGLVHPEGNTEAFF. The CDR3 DNA reads as TGCGCCAGCGGCTTGGTACATCCAGAGGGGAACACTGAAGCTTTCTTT. The complete variable domain, with remaining parts taken from reference TRBV5-1 and TRBJ1-1, reads KAGVTQTPRYLIKTRGQQVTLSCSPISGHRSVSWYQQTPGQGLQFLFEYFSETQRNKGNFPGRFSGRQFSNSRSEMNVSTLELGDSALYLCASGLVHPEGNTEAFFGQGTRLTVV.

There are a few counts of this clone. This chain uses TRBV2 with TRBJ2-3; a possible D gene is TRBD2 (6 bases). Trimming removed 2 bases at V and 0 bases at J, with 18 bases between. The CDR3 contains 18 residues. Germline V lookup: CDR1 SNHLY, CDR2 FYNNEI. CDR3 in amino acids: CASSETPGRERSTDTQYF. DNA for the CDR3: TGTGCCAGCAGTGAAACCCCAGGTCGGGAGAGGAGCACAGATACGCAGTATTTT. Together with reference TRBV2 and TRBJ2-3, the CDR3 gives the full variable domain: EPEVTQTPSHQVTQMGQEVILRCVPISNHLYFYWYRQILGQKVEFLVSFYNNEISEKSEIFDDQFSVERPDGSNFTLKIRSTKLEDSAMYFCASSETPGRERSTDTQYFGPGTRLTVL.

The chain employs TRBV9 and TRBJ1-2, with a weak D call TRBD1 (6 bases). The germline V gene has CDR1 SGDLS and CDR2 YYNGEE. V was trimmed by 3 bases and J by 8 bases, leaving 23 bases between them. This CDR3 has 16 amino acids. CDR3 sequence (DNA): TGTGCCAGCAGCGAACCCTCAACCAGGGGCCTGGAGGGCTACACCTTC. Translated: CASSEPSTRGLEGYTF. Together with reference TRBV9 and TRBJ1-2, the CDR3 gives the full variable domain: DSGVTQTPKHLITATGQRVTLRCSPRSGDLSVYWYQQSLDQGLQFLIQYYNGEERAKGNILERFSAQQFPDLHSELNLSSLELGDSALYFCASSEPSTRGLEGYTFGSGTRLTVV.

The rearrangement joins TRBV30 to TRBJ1-3, with D hard to call. CDR1 is GTSNPN, CDR2 SVGIG, per germline (reference sequence). The CDR3 contains 11 residues. Trimming cost V 5 bases and J 7 bases, with 9 bases left between them. CDR3 amino acids: CAWDGGNTIYF. CDR3 coding DNA: TGTGCCTGGGACGGAGGGAACACCATATATTTT.